The subject of this entry is one TCR beta chain. Its antigen remains unknown. This entry comes from a study of identical twins. Broader study findings: Low generation-probability sequences were in excess among twin-shared out-of-frame alpha sequences. Cross-sectional statistical analysis, not tracking of the same donors, underpinned the conclusions.

This CDR3 spans 16 amino acids. The germline V gene encodes CDR1 SGHTA and CDR2 FQGNSA. The V and J ends lost 0 bases and 4 bases, in that order; junction bases with no gene match: 5. cDNA carried unique molecular identifiers, and a universal primer site was added by template switching. One entry per CDR3 protein results from TCRdb running MiXCR on the 5' RACE reads. The sample comprises 1,800,000 or so distinct CDR3 sequences, under 35% of which are singletons, and approximately 0.29% rests with the top ten. Sequencing input: cord blood. The genes are TRBV7-2 and TRBJ2-7; 11 nucleotides match TRBD2. This sequence originates from a newborn girl in good health. CDR3 sequence: CASSLAGLADIYEQYF. The CDR3 bases are TGTGCCAGCAGCTTAGCGGGACTAGCGGATATTTACGAGCAGTACTTC. Looking up the rest from reference TRBV7-2 and TRBJ2-7 gives the full variable domain: GAGVSQSPSNKVTEKGKDVELRCDPISGHTALYWYRQSLGQGLEFLIYFQGNSAPDKSGLPSDRFSAERTGGSVSTLTIQRTQQEDSAVYLCASSLAGLADIYEQYFGPGTRLTVT.